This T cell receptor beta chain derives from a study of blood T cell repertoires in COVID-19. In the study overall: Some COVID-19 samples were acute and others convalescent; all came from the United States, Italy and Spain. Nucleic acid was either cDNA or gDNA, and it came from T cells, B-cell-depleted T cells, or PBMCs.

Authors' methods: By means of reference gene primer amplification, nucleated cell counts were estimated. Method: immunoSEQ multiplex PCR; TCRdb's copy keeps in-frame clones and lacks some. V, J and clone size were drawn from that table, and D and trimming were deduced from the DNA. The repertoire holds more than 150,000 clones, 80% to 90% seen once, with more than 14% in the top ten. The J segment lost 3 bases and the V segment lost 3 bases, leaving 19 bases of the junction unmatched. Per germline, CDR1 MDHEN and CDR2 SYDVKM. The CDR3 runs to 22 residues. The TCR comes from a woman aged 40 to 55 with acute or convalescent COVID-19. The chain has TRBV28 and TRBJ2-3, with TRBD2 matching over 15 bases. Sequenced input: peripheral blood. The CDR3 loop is CASSFELGVGLAGGLRTDTQYF. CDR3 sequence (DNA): TGTGCCAGCAGTTTTGAGCTTGGGGTTGGACTAGCGGGGGGGTTGAGGACAGATACGCAGTATTTT.